This is a list of T cell receptor beta chains from one sample in a study of a mutant IDH1 vaccine in newly diagnosed glioma. What these receptors recognize is not known. Profiling relied on immunoSEQ multiplex PCR, and the TCRdb table lists in-frame clones only, not all of them. The sample has some 31,000 clones; 65% to 85% are singletons. This specimen consisted of PBMCs, obtained from a glioma patient whose treatment included an IDH1 peptide vaccine. These receptors all come from a young woman with glioma. Some clones in this sample may be carry-over from other donors' samples. CDR3s include the opening cysteine and the closing phenylalanine or tryptophan. D genes are given only for firm matches.

. | TRBJ2-7 | TRBV14 | CASSRLHYEQYF
. | TRBJ1-1 | TRBV19 | CASSIPMNTEAFF
. | TRBJ2-3 | TRBV6-1 | CASSVGSTDTQYF
TRBD2 | TRBJ2-3 | TRBV27 | CATLSGRGTDTQYF
TRBD1 | TRBJ2-4 | TRBV6-5 | CASSYQGQAGNIQYF
TRBD1 | TRBJ1-2 | TRBV5-6 | CASSLGAGGMGYTF
. | TRBJ1-2 | TRBV19 | CASSIRTEDIGNYGYTF
. | TRBJ2-7 | TRBV1 | CTSSQDMGMGFYEQYF
. | TRBJ2-2 | TRBV15 | CATSSSRAATGELFF
TRBD1 | TRBJ1-4 | TRBV7-8 | CASSPVDRDHRVKLFF
TRBD2 | TRBJ2-7 | TRBV27 | CASSPGGGYEQYF
. | TRBJ2-7 | TRBV5-4 | CASSFGELDEQYF
. | TRBJ2-6 | TRBV10-3 | CAISDTAGSGANVLTF
TRBD1 | TRBJ1-1 | TRBV6-1 | CASRGQGNKDTEAFF
. | TRBJ1-2 | TRBV1 | CTSRQTSLRKTYGYTF
TRBD1 | TRBJ2-7 | TRBV6-5 | CASRNRGTYEQYF
. | TRBJ1-1 | TRBV29-1 | CSVPGPPGTEAFF
. | TRBJ1-5 | TRBV6-5 | CASSYQGSNQPQHF
TRBD1 | TRBJ2-7 | TRBV5-5 | CASSPWTGRRDEQYF
TRBD2 | TRBJ2-1 | TRBV6-4 | CASSQLAGGPYNEQFF
. | TRBJ2-1 | TRBV19 | CASSPYSYNEQFF
. | TRBJ2-5 | TRBV25-1 | CASSGGETQYF
. | TRBJ2-1 | TRBV13 | CASSLKGGASSYNEQFF
TRBD2 | TRBJ2-1 | TRBV2 | CASSSVGGGIYNEQFF
. | TRBJ1-4 | TRBV4-1 | CASSQRTWDNEKLFF
. | TRBJ2-1 | TRBV2 | CASSRRNEQFF
TRBD2 | TRBJ2-1 | TRBV4-1 | CASSQLAGAAILEQFF
. | TRBJ2-5 | TRBV7-6 | CASSFTGGQETQYF
TRBD1 | TRBJ1-1 | TRBV10-1 | CASSRDRGRETEAFF
TRBD2 | TRBJ2-1 | TRBV11-2 | CASSFRRERYNEQFF
. | TRBJ2-1 | TRBV7-7 | CASSLGSSYNEQFF
TRBD2 | TRBJ2-1 | TRBV11-1 | CASSSRTSGLYYNEQFF
TRBD1 | TRBJ1-5 | TRBV10-3 | CAISAIPPGQVQPQHF
. | TRBJ2-3 | TRBV5-1 | CASSPLFYRGTQVAGGTDTQYF
. | TRBJ1-1 | TRBV6-5 | CASSYSAGLNAEAFF
TRBD2 | TRBJ2-4 | TRBV27 | CASSPLAGGDIQYF
. | TRBJ1-1 | TRBV10-1 | CASSSADRPNEAFF
TRBD1 | TRBJ2-5 | TRBV29-1 | CSVEDRVRETQYF
. | TRBJ1-1 | TRBV9 | CASSVSSGVNTEAFF
TRBD1 | TRBJ1-5 | TRBV6-7 | CVSSYSGTGGVSNQPQHF